The source of this T cell receptor beta chain is a study of blood T cell repertoires in COVID-19. Across the study: The United States, Italy and Spain supplied acute and convalescent COVID-19 samples. The cDNA or gDNA used as material had been derived from T cells, B-cell-depleted T cells, or PBMCs.

Participants' own reports of clinical history determined their cohort assignment. Sequencing was performed with immunoSEQ multiplex PCR; in TCRdb, only in-frame clones are kept and a portion is missing. The table has some 460,000 clones, 70% to 90% seen once. Concerning this clone itself: Compared with germline, one end of the junction differs, possibly owing to a read error.

The sequence derives from a woman between 18 and 29 years old with acute COVID-19. Sequencing was done on a sample of PBMCs or T cells enriched from blood (not recorded which).

The CDR3 nucleotides are TGTGCCTGGTATGTAGGGAGGCGAAGATGGGATTTT. Protein sequence: CAWYVGRRRWDF. V usage is TRBV30 and J usage is TRBJ2-3; a possible D gene is TRBD2 (6 bases). CDR3 length: 12 amino acids. Germline V gene lookup returns CDR1 GTSNPN and CDR2 SVGIG (reference sequence).